This T cell receptor beta chain emerged from a study of control samples from healthy donors and cancer patients. Germline V gene lookup returns CDR1 KGHSH and CDR2 LQKENI. CDR3 length equals 16 residues. V gave up 3 bases and J gave up 2 bases, with 16 bases separating them. TCRdb's table, derived via immunoSEQ multiplex PCR, lists solely in-frame clones and lacks some. The sample has 75,000 to 95,000 clones; about 88% are singletons. The chain joins TRBV18 to TRBJ1-1; D not certain. This sequence originates from a man between 70 and 80 years old with lung cancer. Material for sequencing was PBMCs. The CDR3 loop reads CASSPLPPGRNTEAFF. In nucleotides, the CDR3 is TGTGCCAGCTCACCCCTCCCTCCGGGCCGTAACACTGAAGCTTTCTTT.